The TCR beta chain described here comes from a study of PD-1 blockade in classical Hodgkin lymphoma. Findings and limits, study-wide: By C4D1, diversity of CD4+ TCRs had risen significantly, whereas that of CD8+ TCRs had not.

V was clipped by 4 bases and J by 2 bases; unmatched bases: 6. The CDR3 has 16 amino acids. Germline CDR1 is MDHEN and CDR2 is SYDVKM. To note about this clone: The antigen remains undetermined.

The time point here: cycle 4 day 1 (C4D1), after 6 weeks of nivolumab. Every one of the patients relapsed after autologous stem cell transplantation (brentuximab vedotin exposure was variable). The protocol was immunoSEQ multiplex PCR, while the TCRdb copy is restricted to in-frame clones and leaves out a portion. The sample records under 20,000 clones, about 80% being singletons. The sample in question was peripheral blood mononuclear cells (PBMCs), obtained before the fourth cycle of nivolumab. The sequence was collected from a human donor with classical Hodgkin lymphoma. The chain couples TRBV28 to TRBJ2-7, with TRBD2 matching over 12 bases. CDR3 residues: CASSSPRTSGTYEQYF. In DNA form, the CDR3 reads TGTGCCAGCAGTTCTCCCCGGACTAGCGGGACCTACGAGCAGTACTTC.